These T cell receptor beta chains were read from a single sample in a study of T cells in Graves' hyperthyroidism and ophthalmopathy. Each CDR3 protein is one row after TCRdb ran MiXCR on the multiplex PCR reads. The sample contains hundreds of thousands of distinct CDR3 sequences, 38% of which appear only once. Sequenced input: blood. The receptors come from a man in his late teens or twenties with Graves' hyperthyroidism. Both conserved end residues are part of each CDR3. Clone size, where shown, is once, few, many, or a class for clones that have expanded.

. | TRBV20-1 | 13 | CSARGDRGEKLFF
many | TRBV5-1 | 15 | CASSHSDATNEKLFF
. | TRBV9 | 15 | CASSVAGWEVTEAFF
few | TRBV20-1 | 12 | CSVHRNTGELFF
few | TRBV12-3/TRBV12-4 | 14 | CASSLGTAGEKLFF
many | TRBV7-2 | 12 | CASSLTLETQYF
many | TRBV29-1 | 13 | CSTERANTGELFF
. | TRBV12-3/TRBV12-4 | 14 | CASTRTRTNYGYTF
. | TRBV10-3 | 15 | CARPQGRSLNTEAFF
many | TRBV20-1 | 14 | CSARRGQGFQGYTF
many | TRBV25-1 | 14 | CASSDEGSSYEQYF
many | TRBV2 | 13 | CASAPDRGHEQYF
. | TRBV29-1 | 14 | CSVKAVAEANTIYF
few | TRBV27 | 15 | CASSLSTDGNSPLHF
. | TRBV6-5 | 13 | CASGVGSSYEQYF
many | TRBV15 | 16 | CATSRGGQGSGQPQHF
. | TRBV7-9 | 14 | CASSQDAAVETQYF
. | TRBV19 | 15 | CASSSLVGGAYEQYF
few | TRBV10-3 | 17 | CASSGTIETALRYGYTF
. | TRBV5-1 | 15 | CASSPGASGSQQQYF
. | TRBV9 | 16 | CASSAYEQPNTGELFF
. | TRBV7-8 | 15 | CASSLEVGIQETQYF